This is a list of T cell receptor beta chains from one sample in a study of T cell repertoires in cytomegalovirus infection. TCRdb re-called the reads through MiXCR, storing one row per CDR3 protein. The sample shows more than 200,000 distinct CDR3 sequences, less than 9.5% of them seen only once. What was sequenced was PBMCs. Receptor source: a human donor in good health (CMV status not recorded). Some clones in this sample may be carry-over from other donors' samples. The CDR3 runs from the conserved cysteine through the conserved F or W.

V gene | CDR3 protein
TRBV6-2/TRBV6-3 | CATRTQGKTGQYF
TRBV2 | CASSESRVANYGYTF
TRBV5-1 | CASTQDPGGNEQYF
TRBV27 | CASSFDPRGSYNEQFF
TRBV19 | CASSIGTGQSQETQYF
TRBV28 | CASSSSGFTNEKLFF
TRBV28 | CASSSTRFYNEQFF
TRBV29-1 | CSVPTGGTNEKLFF
TRBV7-2 | CASQQNRYGYTF
TRBV27 | CASSSRWTGSYNEQFF
TRBV11-2 | CASGEPGLADYEQFF
TRBV7-2 | CASSPQGTMNTEAFF
TRBV7-2 | CASSPAVAPLLGYTF
TRBV7-3 | CASSFQAAIKETQYF
TRBV7-2 | CASSPRRADGYTF
TRBV7-2 | CASSSPTGNGQPQHF
TRBV7-2 | CASSWALAGGLDTQYF
TRBV20-1 | CSARDPRVNTEAFF
TRBV7-2 | CASSPVSRRNNQPQHF
TRBV20-1 | CSAKGAAKSIFEQYF
TRBV27 | CASNPARGRENTEAFF
TRBV28 | CASRPTGGSNQPQHF
TRBV10-3 | CAISEGLAGDGDIQYF
TRBV7-2 | CASSQAALWGYTF
TRBV7-2 | CASSLGGAKGYTF
TRBV28 | CASRKDRGNQPQHF
TRBV5-1 | CASSHGSREDTDTQYF
TRBV7-9 | CASSLGGTQNSPLHF
TRBV6-2/TRBV6-3 | CASSPFQGAPDNQPQHF
TRBV7-2 | CASSLAGAQQAGYTF
TRBV5-1 | CASSPHPELNYGYTF
TRBV6-2/TRBV6-3 | CASSTGGQIDTEAFF
TRBV7-2 | CASSRDRLLGEQYF
TRBV7-2 | CASSSMRKDYGYTF
TRBV7-2 | CASSSPQLAGELFF
TRBV20-1 | CSATGGTDTQYF
TRBV7-9 | CASSFGPNTEAFF
TRBV29-1 | CSVVAQNYGYTF
TRBV7-9 | CASSLGAAGGEPQHF
TRBV20-1 | CSASPGGFTDTQYF
TRBV20-1 | CSAPLDLAGVVDTQYF
TRBV7-2 | CASSLGLADTQYF
TRBV7-2 | CASTRGGSQPQHF
TRBV7-9 | CASSTDSLEQYF
TRBV12-3/TRBV12-4 | CASTRREQGNEQFF